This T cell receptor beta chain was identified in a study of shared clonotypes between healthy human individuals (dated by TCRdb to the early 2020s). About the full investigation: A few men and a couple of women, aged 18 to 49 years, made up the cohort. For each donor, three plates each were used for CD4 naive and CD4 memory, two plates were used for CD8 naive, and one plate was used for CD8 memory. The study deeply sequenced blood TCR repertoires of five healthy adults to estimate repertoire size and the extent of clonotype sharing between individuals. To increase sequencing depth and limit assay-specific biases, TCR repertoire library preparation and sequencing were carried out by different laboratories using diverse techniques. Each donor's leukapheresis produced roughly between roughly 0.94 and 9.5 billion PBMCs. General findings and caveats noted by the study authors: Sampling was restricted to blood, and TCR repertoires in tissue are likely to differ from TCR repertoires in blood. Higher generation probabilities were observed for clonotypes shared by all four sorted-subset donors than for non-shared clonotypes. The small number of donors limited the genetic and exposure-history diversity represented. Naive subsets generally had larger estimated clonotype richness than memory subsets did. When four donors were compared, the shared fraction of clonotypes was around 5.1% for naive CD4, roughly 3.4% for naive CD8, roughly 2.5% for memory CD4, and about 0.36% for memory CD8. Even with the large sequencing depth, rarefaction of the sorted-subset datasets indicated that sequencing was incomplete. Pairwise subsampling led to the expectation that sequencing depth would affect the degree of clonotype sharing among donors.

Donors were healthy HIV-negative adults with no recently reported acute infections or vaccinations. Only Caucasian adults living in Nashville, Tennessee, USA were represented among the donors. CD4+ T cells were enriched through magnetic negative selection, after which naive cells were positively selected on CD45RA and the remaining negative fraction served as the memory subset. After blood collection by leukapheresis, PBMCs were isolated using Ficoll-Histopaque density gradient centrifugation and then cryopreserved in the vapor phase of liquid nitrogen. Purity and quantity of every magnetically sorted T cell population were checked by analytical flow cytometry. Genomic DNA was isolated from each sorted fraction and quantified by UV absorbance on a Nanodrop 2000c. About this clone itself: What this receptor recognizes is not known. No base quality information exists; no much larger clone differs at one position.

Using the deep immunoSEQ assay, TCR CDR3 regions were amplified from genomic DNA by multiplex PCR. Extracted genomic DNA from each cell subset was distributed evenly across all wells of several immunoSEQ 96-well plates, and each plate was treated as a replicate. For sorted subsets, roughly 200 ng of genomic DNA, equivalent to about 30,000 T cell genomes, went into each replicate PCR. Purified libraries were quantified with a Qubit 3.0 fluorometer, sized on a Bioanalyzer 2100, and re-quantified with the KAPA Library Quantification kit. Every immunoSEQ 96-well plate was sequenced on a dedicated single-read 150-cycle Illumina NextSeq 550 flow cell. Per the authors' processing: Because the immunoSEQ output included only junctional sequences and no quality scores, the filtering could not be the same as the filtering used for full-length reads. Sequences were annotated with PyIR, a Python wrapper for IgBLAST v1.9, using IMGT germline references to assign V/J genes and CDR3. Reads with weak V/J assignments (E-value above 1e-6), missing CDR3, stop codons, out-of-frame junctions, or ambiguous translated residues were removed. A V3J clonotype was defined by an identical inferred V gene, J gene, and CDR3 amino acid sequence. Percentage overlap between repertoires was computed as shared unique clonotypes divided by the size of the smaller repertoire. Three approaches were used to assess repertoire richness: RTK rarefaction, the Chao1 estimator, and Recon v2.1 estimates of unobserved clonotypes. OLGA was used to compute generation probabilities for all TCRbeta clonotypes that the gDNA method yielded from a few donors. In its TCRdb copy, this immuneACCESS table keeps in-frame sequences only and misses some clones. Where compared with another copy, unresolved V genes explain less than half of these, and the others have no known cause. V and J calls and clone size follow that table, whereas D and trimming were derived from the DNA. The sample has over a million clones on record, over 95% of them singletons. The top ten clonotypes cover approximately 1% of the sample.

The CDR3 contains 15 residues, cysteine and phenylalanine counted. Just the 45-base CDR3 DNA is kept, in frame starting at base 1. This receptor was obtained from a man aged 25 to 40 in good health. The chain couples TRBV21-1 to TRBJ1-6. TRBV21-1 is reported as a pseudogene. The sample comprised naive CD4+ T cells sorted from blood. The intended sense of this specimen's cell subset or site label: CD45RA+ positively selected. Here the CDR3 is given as CASSLHIHHNSPLHF. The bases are TGTGCCAGCAGTCTACACATACATCATAATTCACCCCTCCACTTT.